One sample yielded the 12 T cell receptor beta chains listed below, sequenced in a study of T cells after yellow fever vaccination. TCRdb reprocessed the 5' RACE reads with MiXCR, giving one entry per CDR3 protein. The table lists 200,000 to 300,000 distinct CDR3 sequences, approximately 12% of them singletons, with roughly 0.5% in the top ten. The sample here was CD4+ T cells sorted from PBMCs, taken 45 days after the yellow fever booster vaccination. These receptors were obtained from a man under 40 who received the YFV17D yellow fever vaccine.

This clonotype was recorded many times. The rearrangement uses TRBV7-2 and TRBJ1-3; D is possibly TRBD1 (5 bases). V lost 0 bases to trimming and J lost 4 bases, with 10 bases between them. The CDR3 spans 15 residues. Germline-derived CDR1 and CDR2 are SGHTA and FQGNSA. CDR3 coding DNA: TGTGCCAGCAGCTTAGCTGGGGGAGCCGGAAACACCATATATTTT. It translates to CASSLAGGAGNTIYF.

The CDR3 DNA sequence: TGTGCCAGCAGTGAATTGCTAGCGGCGGAGCAAGAGACCCAGTACTTC. This translates into CASSELLAAEQETQYF. The chain couples TRBV25-1 to TRBJ2-5; 7 bases map to TRBD2. Trimming cost V 1 base and J 2 bases; bases outside gene matches: 7. The CDR3 runs 16 residues. Germline-derived CDR1 and CDR2 are MGHDK and SYGVNS.

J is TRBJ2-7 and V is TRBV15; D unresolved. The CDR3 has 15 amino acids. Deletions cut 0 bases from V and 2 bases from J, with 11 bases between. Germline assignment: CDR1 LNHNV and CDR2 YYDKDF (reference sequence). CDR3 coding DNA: TGTGCCACCAGCAGAGAAGCCGGTAATCCCTACGAGCAGTACTTC. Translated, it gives CATSREAGNPYEQYF.

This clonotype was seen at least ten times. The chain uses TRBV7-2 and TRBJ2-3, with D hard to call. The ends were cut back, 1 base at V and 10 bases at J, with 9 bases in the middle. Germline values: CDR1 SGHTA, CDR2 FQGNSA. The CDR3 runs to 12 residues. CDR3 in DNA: TGTGCCAGCAGCTTAGGCGGATGGGCGCAGTATTTT. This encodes CASSLGGWAQYF. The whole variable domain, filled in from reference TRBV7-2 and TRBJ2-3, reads GAGVSQSPSNKVTEKGKDVELRCDPISGHTALYWYRQSLGQGLEFLIYFQGNSAPDKSGLPSDRFSAERTGGSVSTLTIQRTQQEDSAVYLCASSLGGWAQYFGPGTRLTVL.

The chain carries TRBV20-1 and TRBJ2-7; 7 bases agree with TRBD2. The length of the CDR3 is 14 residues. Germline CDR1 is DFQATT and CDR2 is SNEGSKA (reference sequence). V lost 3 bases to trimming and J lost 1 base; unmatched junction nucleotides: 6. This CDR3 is CSASLASGSYEQYF. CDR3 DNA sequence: TGCAGTGCTAGTTTGGCTAGCGGTTCCTACGAGCAGTACTTC.

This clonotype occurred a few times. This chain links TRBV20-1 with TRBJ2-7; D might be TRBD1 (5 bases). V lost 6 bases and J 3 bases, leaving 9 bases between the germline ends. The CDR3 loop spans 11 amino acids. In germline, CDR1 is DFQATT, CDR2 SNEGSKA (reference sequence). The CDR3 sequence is CSAIDSYEQYF. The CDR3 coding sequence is TGCAGTGCCATAGACAGCTACGAGCAGTACTTC.

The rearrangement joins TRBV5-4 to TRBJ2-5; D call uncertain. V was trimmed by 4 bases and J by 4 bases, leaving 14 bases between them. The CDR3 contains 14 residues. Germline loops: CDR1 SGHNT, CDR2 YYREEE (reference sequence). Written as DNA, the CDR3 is TGTGCCAGCAGCCCCGCCACCAGTTTAGAGACCCAGTACTTC. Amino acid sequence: CASSPATSLETQYF.

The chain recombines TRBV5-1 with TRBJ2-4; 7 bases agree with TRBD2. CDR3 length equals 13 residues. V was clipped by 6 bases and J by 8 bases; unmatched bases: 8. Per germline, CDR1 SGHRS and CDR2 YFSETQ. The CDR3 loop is CASKAGAGDIQYF. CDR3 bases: TGCGCCAGCAAGGCTGGGGCGGGGGACATTCAGTACTTC.

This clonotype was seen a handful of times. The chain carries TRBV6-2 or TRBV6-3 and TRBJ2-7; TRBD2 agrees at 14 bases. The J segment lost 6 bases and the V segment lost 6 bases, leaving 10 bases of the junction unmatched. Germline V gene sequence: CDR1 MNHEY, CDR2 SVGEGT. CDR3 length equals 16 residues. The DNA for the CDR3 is TGTGCCAGCAGCACGGGACTAGCGGGAGCAACCGCCGAGCAGTACTTC. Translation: CASSTGLAGATAEQYF.

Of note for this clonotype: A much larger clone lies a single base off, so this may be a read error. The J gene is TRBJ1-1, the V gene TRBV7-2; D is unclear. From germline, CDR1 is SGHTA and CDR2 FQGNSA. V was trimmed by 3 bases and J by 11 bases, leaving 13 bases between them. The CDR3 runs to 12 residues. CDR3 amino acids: CASSLESGVAFF. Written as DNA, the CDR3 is TGTGCCAGCAGCTTGGAAAGCGGTGTGGCTTTCTTT.

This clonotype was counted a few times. The CDR3 sequence is CSASFPLGGSSYEQYF. The CDR3 DNA reads TGCAGTGCTAGTTTCCCCCTCGGCGGGAGCTCCTACGAGCAGTACTTC. The J gene is TRBJ2-7, the V gene TRBV20-1; 7 bases line up with TRBD2. CDR1 is DFQATT and CDR2 is SNEGSKA in the germline V gene (reference sequence). The CDR3 extends over 16 amino acids. Trimming cost V 3 bases and J 0 bases; bases outside gene matches: 11.

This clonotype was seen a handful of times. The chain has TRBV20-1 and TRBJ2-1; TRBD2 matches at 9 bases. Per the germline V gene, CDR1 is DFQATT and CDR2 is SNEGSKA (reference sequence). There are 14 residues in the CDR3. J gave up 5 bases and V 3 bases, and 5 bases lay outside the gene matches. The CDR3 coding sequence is TGCAGTGCTAGTAGGGCGGGAGGGGACAATGAGCAGTTCTTC. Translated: CSASRAGGDNEQFF.